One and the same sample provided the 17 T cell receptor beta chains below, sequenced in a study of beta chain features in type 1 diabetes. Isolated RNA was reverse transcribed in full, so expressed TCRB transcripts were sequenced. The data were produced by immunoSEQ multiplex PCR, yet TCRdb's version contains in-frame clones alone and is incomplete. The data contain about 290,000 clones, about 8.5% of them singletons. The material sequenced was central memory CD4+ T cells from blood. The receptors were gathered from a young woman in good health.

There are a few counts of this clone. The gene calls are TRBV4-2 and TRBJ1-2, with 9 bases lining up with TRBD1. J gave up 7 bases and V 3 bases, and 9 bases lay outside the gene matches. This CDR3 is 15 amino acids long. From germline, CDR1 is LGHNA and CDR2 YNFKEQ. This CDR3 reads CASSQAGQGRRGYTF. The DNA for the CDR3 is TGTGCCAGCAGCCAGGCGGGACAGGGTCGACGTGGCTACACCTTC.

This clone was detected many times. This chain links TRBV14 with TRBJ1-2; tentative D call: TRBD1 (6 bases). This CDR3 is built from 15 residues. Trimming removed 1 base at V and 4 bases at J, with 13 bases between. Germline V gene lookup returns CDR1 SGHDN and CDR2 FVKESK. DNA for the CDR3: TGTGCCAGCAGCCAAGGGGGTCTACAGGGCTATGGCTACACCTTC. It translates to CASSQGGLQGYGYTF.

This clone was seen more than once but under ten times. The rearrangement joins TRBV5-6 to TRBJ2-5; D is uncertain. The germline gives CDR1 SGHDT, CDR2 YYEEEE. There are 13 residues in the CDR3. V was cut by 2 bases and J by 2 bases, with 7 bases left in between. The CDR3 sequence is CASSFATQETQYF. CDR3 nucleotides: TGTGCCAGCAGCTTCGCCACACAAGAGACCCAGTACTTC.

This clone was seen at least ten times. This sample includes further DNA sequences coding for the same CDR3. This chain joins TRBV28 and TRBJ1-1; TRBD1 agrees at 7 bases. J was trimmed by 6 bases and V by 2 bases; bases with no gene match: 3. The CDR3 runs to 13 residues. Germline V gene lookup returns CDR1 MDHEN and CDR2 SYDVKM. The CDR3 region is CASSLGQVPEAFF. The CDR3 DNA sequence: TGTGCCAGCAGTTTAGGACAGGTACCTGAAGCTTTCTTT.

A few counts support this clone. The DNA for the CDR3 is TGCGCCAGCAGCGAAGCAGATACGCAGTATTTT. Protein product: CASSEADTQYF. The rearrangement links TRBV5-1 to TRBJ2-3; D uncertain. CDR3 length: 11 amino acids. Germline lookup yields CDR1 SGHRS and CDR2 YFSETQ. Between the trimmed V and J ends, which lost 4 bases and 4 bases, there was a span of 4 bases.

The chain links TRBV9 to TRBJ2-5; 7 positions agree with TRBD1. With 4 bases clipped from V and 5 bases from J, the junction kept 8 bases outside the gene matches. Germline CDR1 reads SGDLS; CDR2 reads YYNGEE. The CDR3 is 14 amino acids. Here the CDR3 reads CASSPTGSSETQYF. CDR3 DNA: TGTGCCAGCAGCCCGACAGGGTCTTCGGAGACCCAGTACTTC. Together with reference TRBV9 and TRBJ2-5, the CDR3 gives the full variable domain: DSGVTQTPKHLITATGQRVTLRCSPRSGDLSVYWYQQSLDQGLQFLIQYYNGEERAKGNILERFSAQQFPDLHSELNLSSLELGDSALYFCASSPTGSSETQYFGPGTRLLVL.

The CDR3 DNA reads as TGTGCCACCAGCAGAGGACACTTCGAAGACTATGGCTACACCTTC. Translating it yields CATSRGHFEDYGYTF. The chain recombines TRBV15 with TRBJ1-2, with D unresolved. V was cut by 1 base and J by 3 bases, with 12 bases left in between. Germline values: CDR1 LNHNV, CDR2 YYDKDF (reference sequence). This CDR3 has 15 amino acids.

This CDR3 reads CAWSGDRGNTIYF. CDR3 DNA sequence: TGTGCCTGGAGTGGGGACAGGGGGAACACCATATATTTT. The rearrangement uses TRBV30 and TRBJ1-3; the match to TRBD1 covers 11 bases. In germline, CDR1 is GTSNPN, CDR2 SVGIG (reference sequence). V shed 1 base, J shed 7 bases, and the junction held 0 bases outside the gene matches. The CDR3 sequence is 13 residues long.

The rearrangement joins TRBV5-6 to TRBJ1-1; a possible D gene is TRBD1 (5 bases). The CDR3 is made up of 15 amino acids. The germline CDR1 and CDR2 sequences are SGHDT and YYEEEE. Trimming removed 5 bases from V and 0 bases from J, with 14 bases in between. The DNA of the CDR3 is TGTGCCAGCAGTGCCGTGGGACGGGTGAACACTGAAGCTTTCTTT. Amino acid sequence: CASSAVGRVNTEAFF.

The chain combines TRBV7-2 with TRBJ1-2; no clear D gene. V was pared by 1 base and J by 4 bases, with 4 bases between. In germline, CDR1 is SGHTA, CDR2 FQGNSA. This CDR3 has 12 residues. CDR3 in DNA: TGTGCCAGCAGCTTAGGGACCTATGGCTACACCTTC. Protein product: CASSLGTYGYTF. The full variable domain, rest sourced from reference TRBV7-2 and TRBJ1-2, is GAGVSQSPSNKVTEKGKDVELRCDPISGHTALYWYRQSLGQGLEFLIYFQGNSAPDKSGLPSDRFSAERTGGSVSTLTIQRTQQEDSAVYLCASSLGTYGYTFGSGTRLTVV.

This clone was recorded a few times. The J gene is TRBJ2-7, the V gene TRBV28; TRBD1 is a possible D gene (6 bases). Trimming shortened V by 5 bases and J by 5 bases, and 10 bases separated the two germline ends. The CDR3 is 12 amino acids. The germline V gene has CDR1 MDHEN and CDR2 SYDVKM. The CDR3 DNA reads TGTGCCAGCAGTCCTCGACAGGACGAGCAGTACGTC. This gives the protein CASSPRQDEQYV.

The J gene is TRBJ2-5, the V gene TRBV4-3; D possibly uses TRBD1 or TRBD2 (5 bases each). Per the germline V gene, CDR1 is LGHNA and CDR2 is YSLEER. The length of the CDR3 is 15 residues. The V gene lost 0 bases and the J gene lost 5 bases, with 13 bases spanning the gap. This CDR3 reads CASSQDRGGWETQYF. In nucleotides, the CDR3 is TGCGCCAGCAGCCAAGATAGGGGCGGGTGGGAGACCCAGTACTTC.

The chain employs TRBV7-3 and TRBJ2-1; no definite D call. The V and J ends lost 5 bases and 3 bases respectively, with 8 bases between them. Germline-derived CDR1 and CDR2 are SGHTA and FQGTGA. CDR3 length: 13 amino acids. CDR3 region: CASSADRYNEQFF. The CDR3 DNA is TGTGCCAGCAGCGCGGACCGCTACAATGAGCAGTTCTTC.

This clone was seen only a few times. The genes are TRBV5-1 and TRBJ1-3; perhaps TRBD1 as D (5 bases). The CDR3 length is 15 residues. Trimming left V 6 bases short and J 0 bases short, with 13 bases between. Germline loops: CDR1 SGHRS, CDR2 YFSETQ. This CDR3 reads CASTTGGSSGNTIYF. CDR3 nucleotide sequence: TGCGCCAGCACAACTGGGGGATCCTCTGGAAACACCATATATTTT.

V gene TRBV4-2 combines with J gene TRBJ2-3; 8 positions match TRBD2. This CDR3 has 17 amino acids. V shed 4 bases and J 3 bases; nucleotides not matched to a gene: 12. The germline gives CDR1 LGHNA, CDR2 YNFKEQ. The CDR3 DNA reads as TGTGCCAGCAGCCGACGACCTAGCGGGCCTAGGACAGATACGCAGTATTTT. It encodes CASSRRPSGPRTDTQYF.

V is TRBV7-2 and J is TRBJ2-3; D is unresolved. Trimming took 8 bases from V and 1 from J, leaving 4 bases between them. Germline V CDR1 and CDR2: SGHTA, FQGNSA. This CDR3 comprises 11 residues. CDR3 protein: CASAGTDTQYF. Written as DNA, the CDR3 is TGTGCCAGCGCGGGCACAGATACGCAGTATTTT. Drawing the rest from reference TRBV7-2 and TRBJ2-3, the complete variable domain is GAGVSQSPSNKVTEKGKDVELRCDPISGHTALYWYRQSLGQGLEFLIYFQGNSAPDKSGLPSDRFSAERTGGSVSTLTIQRTQQEDSAVYLCASAGTDTQYFGPGTRLTVL.

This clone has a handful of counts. As DNA, the CDR3 is TGTGCCTGGAGTGTACTGCGGGACACCGGGGAGCTGTTTTTT. This sequence encodes CAWSVLRDTGELFF. The chain recombines TRBV30 with TRBJ2-2; D is perhaps TRBD2 (5 bases). The CDR3 extends over 14 amino acids. V was pared by 0 bases and J by 3 bases, with 8 bases between. Germline CDR1 reads GTSNPN; CDR2 reads SVGIG (reference sequence). Using reference TRBV30 and TRBJ2-2 for the parts outside the CDR3, the full variable domain is SQTIHQWPATLVQPVGSPLSLECTVEGTSNPNLYWYRQAAGRGLQLLFYSVGIGQISSEVPQNLSASRPQDRQFILSSKKLLLSDSGFYLCAWSVLRDTGELFFGEGSRLTVL.